Here is one T cell receptor beta chain with its context. This sample stems from a study of CD8+ T cells in alopecia areata. Sample treatment: oral pan-JAK inhibitor, 5-10 mg twice daily. With V trimmed by 3 bases and J by 6 bases, 11 bases remained unmatched. Germline V CDR1 and CDR2: MNHNS, SASEGT. This CDR3 contains 16 residues. Following RNA extraction, reverse transcription yielded cDNA that acted as the sequencing template. Here immunoSEQ multiplex PCR was the method, and the copy in TCRdb shows in-frame clones only, minus some. The table includes more than 130,000 clones, roughly four fifths detected once.

Specimen: CD8+ T cells sorted from blood, collected at week 4, from a patient treated with tofacitinib. The chain employs TRBV6-1 and TRBJ1-5; TRBD1 agrees at 7 bases. This sequence was found in a human donor with alopecia areata. In DNA, the CDR3 is TGTGCCAGCAGTGAGAACAGGGGAATGAGTGGTCAGCCCCAGCATTTT. Translated: CASSENRGMSGQPQHF.